This T cell receptor beta chain was sequenced during a study of T cell responses to AZD1222 COVID-19 vaccine (dated by TCRdb to the early 2020s). Broadly, across the study: AZD1222 recipients whose second dose came at about 4 weeks and those whose second dose came at about 12 weeks were combined into one group, since spike-specific TCR depth and breadth did not differ between the two schedules. Trial participants were enrolled by age into 18-55, 56-69 and 70-plus year subgroups, with around 140, 26 and 57 TCR-sequenced participants respectively. TCR sequencing covered 230 or so trial participants: nearly 210 given two doses of AZD1222 and around 26 given two doses of MenACWY control vaccine. Summary of the overall study and its limitations: Reportedly, almost half of the unique spike-specific TCRs recognized epitopes lying outside the regions that are mutated in the B.1.351 and B.1.1.7 variants. Conclusions about previously exposed vaccinees were limited because only five to seven AZD1222 recipients were SARS-CoV-2 seropositive at baseline. Participants were mostly white British, with more females than males. The authors suggested clonal diversity may have been underestimated. After two AZD1222 doses, spike-specific TCR breadth and depth were significantly higher than at day 0 and than in MenACWY recipients. CD4 TCRs associated with the vaccine covered the entire spike protein, and the dominant responses were in regions 160-218 and 743-854. Because no samples from the day 14 peak response were available, repertoires could be characterized only after the peak T cell response. The 56-69-year group was small, and its depth increase did not reach significance, likely because of low power.

On this clone: It has no known antigen specificity. Base qualities are not at hand, and no much larger clone is one base apart.

The CDR3 regions of human TCRbeta chains were analyzed by immunosequencing. In the authors' own workflow: Repertoire TCRs were checked for matches against a reference library of SARS-CoV-2-specific TCRs that had been generated using the MIRA antigen-specificity platform. Breadth was defined as the fraction of unique TCRs that were SARS-CoV-2-associated, and depth was defined as the fraction of total T cells that were SARS-CoV-2-associated. Using the MIRA data, each spike-specific TCR was assigned both to the spike region to which the TCR was reactive and to a CD4 or CD8 class. Log10-transformed breadth and depth values were compared by one-way ANOVA with Sidak's multiple comparisons tests. TCRdb mirrors the immuneACCESS table, restricted to in-frame sequences. Some clones are absent from its copies; in checked studies, under half trace to an unresolved V gene, and the reason for the others is unknown. Clonal size and the V and J genes are those of that table, whereas D and trimming came from the DNA. The sample has 140,000 to 150,000 clones on record, under 95% of them singletons. The ten biggest clones cover under 2% of the sample.

From the germline V gene, CDR1 is SGHAT and CDR2 is FQNNGV. V is shortened by 0 bases, J by 8 bases, and the region joining them spans 1 base. The CDR3 has 11 amino acids, counting the end cysteine and phenylalanine. Only CDR3 DNA remains: 33 bases, in frame from the first base. The sample's time point, from its label and the paper: baseline before first vaccination. The vaccinee samples were drawn from two UK trials, COV001 and COV002, one of which was a single-blind randomized controlled phase 2/3 trial testing AZD1222 (ChAdOx1 nCoV-19) in healthy adults. Trial participant PBMC samples were collected at day 0 and day 28 after the second dose for TCRbeta chain sequencing.

The TCR originated in an adult in good health. Sequencing used peripheral blood, obtained on day 0 of AZD1222 vaccination. This chain is built from TRBV11-2 and TRBJ1-4, with the D gene call left open. The DNA reads TGTGCCAGCAGCTTAGACGAAAAACTGTTTTTT. This is translated as CASSLDEKLFF.